This entry concerns a single TCR beta chain. Enrolled during active infection, Seattle patients were then followed longitudinally. In the original processing: Amplifying reference gene primers gave estimates of nucleated cell counts. Clones were sequenced by immunoSEQ multiplex PCR, and TCRdb holds only the in-frame ones, with some missing. V and J calls and clone size are given by that table; D and trimming were obtained from the DNA. The sample lists some 170,000 clones, more than 80% occurring once. The data belong to a study of blood T cell repertoires in COVID-19. Study-level background: Spain, Italy and the United States supplied samples that represented acute and convalescent COVID-19. Sources were T cells, B-cell-depleted T cells, or PBMCs; the material itself was cDNA or gDNA.

The V segment lost 5 bases and the J segment 4 bases; nucleotides outside the gene matches: 9. CDR1 and CDR2 (germline): SGHVS, FNYEAQ. This CDR3 has 16 amino acids. This sequence joins TRBV7-6 and TRBJ2-2; TRBD2 agrees at 8 bases. The sequencing input was peripheral blood. The TCR sequence derives from a woman aged 55-69 years with COVID-19, enrolled during active disease. CDR3 coding DNA: TGTGCCAGCAGCCGATCCGGGACTAGTCCCACCGGGGAGCTGTTTTTT. It yields the protein CASSRSGTSPTGELFF.